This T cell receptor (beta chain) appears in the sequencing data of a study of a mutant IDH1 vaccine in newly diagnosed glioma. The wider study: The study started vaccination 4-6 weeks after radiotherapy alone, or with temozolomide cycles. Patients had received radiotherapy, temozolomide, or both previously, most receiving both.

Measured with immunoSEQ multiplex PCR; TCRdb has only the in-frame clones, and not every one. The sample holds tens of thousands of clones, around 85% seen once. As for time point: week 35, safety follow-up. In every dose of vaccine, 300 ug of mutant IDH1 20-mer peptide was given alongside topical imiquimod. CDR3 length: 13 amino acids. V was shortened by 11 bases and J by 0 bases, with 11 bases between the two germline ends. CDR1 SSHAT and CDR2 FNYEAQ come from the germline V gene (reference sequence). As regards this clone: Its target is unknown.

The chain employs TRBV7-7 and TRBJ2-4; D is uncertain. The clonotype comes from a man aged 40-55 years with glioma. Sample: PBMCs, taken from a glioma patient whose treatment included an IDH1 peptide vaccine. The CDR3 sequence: CAGTWLAKNIQYF. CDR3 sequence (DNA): TGTGCCGGAACTTGGCTAGCCAAAAACATTCAGTACTTC.